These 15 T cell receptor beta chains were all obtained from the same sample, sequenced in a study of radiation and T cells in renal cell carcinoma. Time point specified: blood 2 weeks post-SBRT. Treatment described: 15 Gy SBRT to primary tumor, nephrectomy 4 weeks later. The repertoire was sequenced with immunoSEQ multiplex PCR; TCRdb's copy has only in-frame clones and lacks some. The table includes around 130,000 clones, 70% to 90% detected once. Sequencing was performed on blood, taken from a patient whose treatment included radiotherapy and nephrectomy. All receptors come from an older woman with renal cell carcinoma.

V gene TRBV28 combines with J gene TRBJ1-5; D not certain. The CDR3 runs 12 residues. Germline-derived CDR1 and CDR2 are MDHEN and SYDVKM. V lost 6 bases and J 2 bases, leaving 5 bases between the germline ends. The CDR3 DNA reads TGTGCCAGCAGGGCCGGCAATCAGCCCCAGCATTTT. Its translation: CASRAGNQPQHF.

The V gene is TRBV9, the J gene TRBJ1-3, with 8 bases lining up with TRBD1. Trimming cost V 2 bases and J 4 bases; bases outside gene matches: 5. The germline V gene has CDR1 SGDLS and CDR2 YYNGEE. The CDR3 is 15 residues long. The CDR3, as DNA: TGTGCCAGCAGCGTCCAGGGGGCTGGCGGAAACACCATATATTTT. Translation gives CASSVQGAGGNTIYF.

CDR3 in DNA: TGTGCCAGCAGCCCCGGAATAAATGAGCAGTTCTTC. It codes for CASSPGINEQFF. This chain connects TRBV7-3 to TRBJ2-1; D is ambiguous. The CDR3 extends over 12 amino acids. Germline V lookup: CDR1 SGHTA, CDR2 FQGTGA. Trimming left V 5 bases short and J 7 bases short, with 9 bases between.

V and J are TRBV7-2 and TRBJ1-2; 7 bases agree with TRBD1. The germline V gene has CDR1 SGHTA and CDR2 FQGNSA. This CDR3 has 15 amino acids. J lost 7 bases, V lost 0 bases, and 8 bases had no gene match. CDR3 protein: CASSLAQGGAFGYTF. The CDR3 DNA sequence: TGTGCCAGCAGCTTAGCCCAAGGGGGCGCGTTTGGCTACACCTTC.

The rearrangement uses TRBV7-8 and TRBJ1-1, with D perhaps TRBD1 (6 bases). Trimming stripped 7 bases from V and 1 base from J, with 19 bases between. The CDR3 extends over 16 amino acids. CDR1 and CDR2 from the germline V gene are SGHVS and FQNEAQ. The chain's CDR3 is CASTLSGGLRNTEAFF. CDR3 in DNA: TGTGCCAGCACCCTTTCCGGGGGGCTGAGGAACACTGAAGCTTTCTTT.

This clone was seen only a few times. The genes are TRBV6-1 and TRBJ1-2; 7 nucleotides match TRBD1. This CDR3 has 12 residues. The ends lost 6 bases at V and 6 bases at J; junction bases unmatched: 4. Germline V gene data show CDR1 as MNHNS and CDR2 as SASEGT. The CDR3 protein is CASSRTGDGYTF. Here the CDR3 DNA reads TGTGCCAGCAGCCGGACAGGTGATGGCTACACCTTC.

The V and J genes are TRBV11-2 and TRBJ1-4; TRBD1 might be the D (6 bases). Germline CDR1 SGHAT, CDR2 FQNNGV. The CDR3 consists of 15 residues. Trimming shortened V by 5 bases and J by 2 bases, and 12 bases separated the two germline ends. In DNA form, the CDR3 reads TGTGCCAGCAGCCCCACAGGGAGCACTAATGAAAAACTGTTTTTT. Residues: CASSPTGSTNEKLFF.

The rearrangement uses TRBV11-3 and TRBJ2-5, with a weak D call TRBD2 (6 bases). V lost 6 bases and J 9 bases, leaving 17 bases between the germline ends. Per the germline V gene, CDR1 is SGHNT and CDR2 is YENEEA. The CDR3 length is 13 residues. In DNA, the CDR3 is TGTGCCAGCAGACGGGACTCTCGAAGCCCCCAGTACTTC. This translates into CASRRDSRSPQYF. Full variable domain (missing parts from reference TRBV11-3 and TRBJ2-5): EAGVVQSPRYKIIEKKQPVAFWCNPISGHNTLYWYLQNLGQGPELLIRYENEEAVDDSQLPKDRFSAERLKGVDSTLKIQPAELGDSAVYLCASRRDSRSPQYFGPGTRLLVL.

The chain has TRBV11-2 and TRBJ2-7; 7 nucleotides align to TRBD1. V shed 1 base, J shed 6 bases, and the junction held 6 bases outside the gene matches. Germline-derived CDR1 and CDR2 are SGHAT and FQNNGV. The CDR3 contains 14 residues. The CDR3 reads CASSLGGGGSEQYF. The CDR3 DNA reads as TGTGCCAGCAGCTTAGGAGGGGGCGGCTCCGAGCAGTACTTC.

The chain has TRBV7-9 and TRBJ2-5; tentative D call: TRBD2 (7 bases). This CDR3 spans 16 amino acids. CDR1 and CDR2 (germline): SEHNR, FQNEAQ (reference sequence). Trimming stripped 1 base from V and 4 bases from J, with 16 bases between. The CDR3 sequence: CASSLVRGAALETQYF. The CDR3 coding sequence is TGTGCCAGCAGCTTAGTTCGGGGGGCGGCCCTAGAGACCCAGTACTTC.

The CDR3 here is CASSQAAIKTQYF. The CDR3 coding sequence is TGTGCCAGCAGCCAAGCCGCTATCAAGACCCAGTACTTC. The chain combines TRBV14 with TRBJ2-5; D unresolved. Germline-derived CDR1 and CDR2 are SGHDN and FVKESK. The V end was cut by 1 base, the J end by 6 bases, with 9 bases between. The length of the CDR3 is 13 residues.

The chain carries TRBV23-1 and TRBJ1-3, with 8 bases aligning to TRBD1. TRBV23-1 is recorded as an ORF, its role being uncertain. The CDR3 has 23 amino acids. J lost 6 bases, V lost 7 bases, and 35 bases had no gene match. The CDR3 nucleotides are TGCGCCAGCAAAACCCCCTTTTACCCACAGGGGGGTAAAAAGATCCACGAGGAAAACACCATATATTTT. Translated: CASKTPFYPQGGKKIHEENTIYF.

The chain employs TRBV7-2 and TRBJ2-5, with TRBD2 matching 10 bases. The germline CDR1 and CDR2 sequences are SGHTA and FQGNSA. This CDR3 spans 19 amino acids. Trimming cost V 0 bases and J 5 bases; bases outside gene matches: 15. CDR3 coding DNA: TGTGCCAGCAGCTTAGCCACCGCGCAGCGGGGGGGCGGGATGGAGACCCAGTACTTC. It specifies CASSLATAQRGGGMETQYF.

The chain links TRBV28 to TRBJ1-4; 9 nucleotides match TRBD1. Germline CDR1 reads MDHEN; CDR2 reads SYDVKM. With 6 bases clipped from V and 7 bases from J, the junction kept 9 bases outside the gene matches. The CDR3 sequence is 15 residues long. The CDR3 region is CASRKQGAGGEKLFF. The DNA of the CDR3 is TGTGCCAGCAGGAAACAGGGGGCGGGTGGTGAAAAACTGTTTTTT.

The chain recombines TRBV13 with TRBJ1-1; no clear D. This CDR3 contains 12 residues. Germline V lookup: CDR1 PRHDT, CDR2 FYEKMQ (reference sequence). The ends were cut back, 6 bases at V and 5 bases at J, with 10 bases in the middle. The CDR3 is CASSWVVTEAFF. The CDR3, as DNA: TGTGCCAGCAGTTGGGTGGTGACTGAAGCTTTCTTT.